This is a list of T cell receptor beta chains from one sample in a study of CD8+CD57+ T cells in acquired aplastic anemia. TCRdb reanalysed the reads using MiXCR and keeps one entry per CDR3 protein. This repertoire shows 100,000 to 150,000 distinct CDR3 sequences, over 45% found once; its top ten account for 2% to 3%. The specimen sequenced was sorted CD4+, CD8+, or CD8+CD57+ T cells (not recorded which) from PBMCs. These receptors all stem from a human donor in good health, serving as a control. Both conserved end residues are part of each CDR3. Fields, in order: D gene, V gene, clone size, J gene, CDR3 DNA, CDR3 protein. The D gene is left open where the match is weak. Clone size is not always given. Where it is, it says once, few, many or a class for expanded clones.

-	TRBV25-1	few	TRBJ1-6	TGTGCCAGCAGTGAAAGACGAGGGAACTATAATTCACCCCTCCACTTT	CASSERRGNYNSPLHF
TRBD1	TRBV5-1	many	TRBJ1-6	TGCGCCAGCAGCTGGGCCCCACCGGGACAGAGCTCCTATAATTCACCCCTCCACTTT	CASSWAPPGQSSYNSPLHF
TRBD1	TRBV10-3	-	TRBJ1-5	TGTGCCATCAGTGACTCCGGGACAGGGGGCTATAGCAATCAGCCCCAGCATTTT	CAISDSGTGGYSNQPQHF
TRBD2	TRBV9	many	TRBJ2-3	TGTGCCAGCAGCGCCAGAGAACTAGCGGGACGCACAGATACGCAGTATTTT	CASSARELAGRTDTQYF
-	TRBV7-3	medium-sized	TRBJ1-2	TGTGCCAGCAGCGACGGGACCGGCTATGGCTACACCTTC	CASSDGTGYGYTF
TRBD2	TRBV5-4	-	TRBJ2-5	TGTGCCAGCAGCTTGGCTAGCGGGTCGGGAGAGACCCAGTACTTC	CASSLASGSGETQYF
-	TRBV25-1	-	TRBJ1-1	TGTGCCAGCAGTGACCTAACAGGAATGGCTTTCTTT	CASSDLTGMAFF
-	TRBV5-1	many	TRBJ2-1	TGCGCCAGCAGCTTTGGCCAGACCTACAATGAGCAGTTCTTC	CASSFGQTYNEQFF
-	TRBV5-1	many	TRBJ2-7	TGCGCCAGCAGCTTGTTGGCCGAGAGCTCCTACGAGCAGTACTTC	CASSLLAESSYEQYF
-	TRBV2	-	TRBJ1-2	TGTGCCAGCAGTGAAAGGGCGGGGAACGGCTACACCTTC	CASSERAGNGYTF
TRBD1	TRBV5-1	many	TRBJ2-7	TGCGCCAGCAGCCCCCAACAGGGGTTCGACGAGCAGTACTTC	CASSPQQGFDEQYF
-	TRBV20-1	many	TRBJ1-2	TGCAGTGCTAGGAGGCAGGGAGGGGATCGGGGTGGCTACACCTTC	CSARRQGGDRGGYTF
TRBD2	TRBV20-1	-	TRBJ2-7	TGCAGTGCTAGAGTGGGTTTAGCGGGATCCTACGAGCAGTACTTC	CSARVGLAGSYEQYF
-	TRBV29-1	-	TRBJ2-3	TGCAGCATCCGGGACCGCACAGATACGCAGTATTTT	CSIRDRTDTQYF
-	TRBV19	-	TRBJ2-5	TGTGCCAGTAGTGGGGCTTCCCAAGAGACCCAGTACTTC	CASSGASQETQYF
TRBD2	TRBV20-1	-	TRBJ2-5	TGCAGTGCTAGATCGAGCGGGAGGGCCCTAGAGACCCAGTACTTC	CSARSSGRALETQYF
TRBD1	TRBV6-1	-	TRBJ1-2	TGTGCCAGCAGTACGACAGGGGAGAACTATGGCTACACCTTC	CASSTTGENYGYTF
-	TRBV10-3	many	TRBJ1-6	TGTGCCATCAGGGCCGGGACGGATAATTCACCCCTCCACTTT	CAIRAGTDNSPLHF
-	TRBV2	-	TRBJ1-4	TGTGCCAGCAGCCCAAACACAGGGTCCAATGAAAAACTGTTTTTT	CASSPNTGSNEKLFF
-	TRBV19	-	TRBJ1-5	TGTGCCAGTAGTATTACAGGGCGGGGACAGCCCCAGCATTTT	CASSITGRGQPQHF
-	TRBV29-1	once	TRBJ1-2	TGCAGCGTTGAAGCCGGGGTCATTTGCTATGGCTACACCTTC	CSVEAGVICYGYTF
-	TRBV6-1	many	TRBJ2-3	TGTGCCGGCGGCGGGGAAAAAGCAGATACGCAGTATTTT	CAGGGEKADTQYF
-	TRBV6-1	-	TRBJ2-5	TGTGCCGGCACTAGGGCTTGGCAAGAGACCCAGTACTTC	CAGTRAWQETQYF
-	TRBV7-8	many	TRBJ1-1	TGTGCCAGCAGCCCAGGGTGGGAGAACACTGAAGCTTTCTTT	CASSPGWENTEAFF
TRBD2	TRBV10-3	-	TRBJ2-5	TGTGCCAGCAGCGACGGACTAGCGGAAGAGACCCAGTACTTC	CASSDGLAEETQYF
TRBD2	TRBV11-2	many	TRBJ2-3	TGTGCCAGCAGCCCAGGGACTAGCGGGGGGGCGAGAGATACGCAGTATTTT	CASSPGTSGGARDTQYF
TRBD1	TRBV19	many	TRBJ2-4	TGTGCCAGTCGACCCGGGACAGGGGCCTGGGCCAAAAACATTCAGTACTTC	CASRPGTGAWAKNIQYF
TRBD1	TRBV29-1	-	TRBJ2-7	TGCAGCGTTGGGGACAGGTTCTACGAGCAGTACTTC	CSVGDRFYEQYF
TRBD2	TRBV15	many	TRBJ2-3	TGTGCCACCAGCAACCGGGGGGGAACAGATACGCAGTATTTT	CATSNRGGTDTQYF
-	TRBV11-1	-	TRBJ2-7	TGTGCCAGCAGCTTAGCCAGCGGGGGACAGACCTACGAGCAGTACTTC	CASSLASGGQTYEQYF
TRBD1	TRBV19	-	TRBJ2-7	TGTGCCAGTAGCTATCAGGGGGCCTCGGGGCAGTACTTC	CASSYQGASGQYF
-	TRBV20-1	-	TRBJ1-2	TGCAGCCAAGGCAGGGAGGGCTATGGCTACACCTTC	CSQGREGYGYTF
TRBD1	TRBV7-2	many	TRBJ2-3	TGTGCCAGCAAGACAGGGGGGAGCACAGATACGCAGTATTTT	CASKTGGSTDTQYF
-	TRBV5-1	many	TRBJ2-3	TGCGCCAGCAGCTTGGGACCCTGGACAGTGGGCACGGATACGCAGTATTTT	CASSLGPWTVGTDTQYF
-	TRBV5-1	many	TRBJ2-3	TGCGCCAGCAGTTGGGGAGGAGCAGATACGCAGTATTTT	CASSWGGADTQYF
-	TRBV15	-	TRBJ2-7	TGTGCCACCAGCAGTAACGGGGGATACGAGCAGTACTTC	CATSSNGGYEQYF
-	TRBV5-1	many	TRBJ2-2	TGCGCCAGCAGCTGGGTGGGCACCGGGGAGCTGTTTTTT	CASSWVGTGELFF
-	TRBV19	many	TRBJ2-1	TGTGCCAGTAGCGGTACGATTGGCAATGAGCAGTTCTTC	CASSGTIGNEQFF
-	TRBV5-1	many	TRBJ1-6	TGCGCCAGCAGATCCCTCTCTAGCACCTATAATTCACCCCTCCACTTT	CASRSLSSTYNSPLHF
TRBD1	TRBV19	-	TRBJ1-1	TGTGCCAGTAGTCTCAGACAGGGTAGGCCTGAAGCTTTCTTT	CASSLRQGRPEAFF
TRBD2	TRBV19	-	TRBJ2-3	TGTGCCAGTTGCCCGACTAGCGGGGGCCCAGATACGCAGTATTTT	CASCPTSGGPDTQYF
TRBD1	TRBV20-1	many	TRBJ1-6	TGCAGTGCTAGGGATAACAGGGGGCGAAGTTCACCCCTCCACTTT	CSARDNRGRSSPLHF
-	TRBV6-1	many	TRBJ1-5	TGTGCCAGCAGTGACAGACAGGTCGGCAATCAGCCCCAGCATTTT	CASSDRQVGNQPQHF